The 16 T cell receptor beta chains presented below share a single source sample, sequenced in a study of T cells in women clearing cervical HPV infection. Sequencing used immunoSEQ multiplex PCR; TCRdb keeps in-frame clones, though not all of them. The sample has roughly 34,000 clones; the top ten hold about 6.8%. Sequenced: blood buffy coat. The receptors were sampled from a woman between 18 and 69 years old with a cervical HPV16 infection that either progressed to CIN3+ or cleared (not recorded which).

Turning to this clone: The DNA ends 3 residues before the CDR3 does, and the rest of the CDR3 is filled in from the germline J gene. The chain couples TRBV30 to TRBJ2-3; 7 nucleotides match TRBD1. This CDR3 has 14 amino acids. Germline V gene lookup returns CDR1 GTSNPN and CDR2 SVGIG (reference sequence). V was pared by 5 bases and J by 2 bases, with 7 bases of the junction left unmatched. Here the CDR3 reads CAWVRQGPTDTQYF. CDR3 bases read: TGTGCCTGGGTTAGACAGGGACCCACAGATACG. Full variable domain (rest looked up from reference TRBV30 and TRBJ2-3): SQTIHQWPATLVQPVGSPLSLECTVEGTSNPNLYWYRQAAGRGLQLLFYSVGIGQISSEVPQNLSASRPQDRQFILSSKKLLLSDSGFYLCAWVRQGPTDTQYFGPGTRLTVL.

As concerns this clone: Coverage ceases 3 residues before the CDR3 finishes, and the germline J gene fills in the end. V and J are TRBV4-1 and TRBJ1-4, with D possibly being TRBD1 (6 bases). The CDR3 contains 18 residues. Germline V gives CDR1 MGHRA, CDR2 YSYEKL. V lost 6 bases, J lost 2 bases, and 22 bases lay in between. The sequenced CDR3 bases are TGCGCCAGCAGTCCAACAGGGACCTATCGAGCGACTAATGAAAAA. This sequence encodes CASSPTGTYRATNEK. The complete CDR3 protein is CASSPTGTYRATNEKLFF.

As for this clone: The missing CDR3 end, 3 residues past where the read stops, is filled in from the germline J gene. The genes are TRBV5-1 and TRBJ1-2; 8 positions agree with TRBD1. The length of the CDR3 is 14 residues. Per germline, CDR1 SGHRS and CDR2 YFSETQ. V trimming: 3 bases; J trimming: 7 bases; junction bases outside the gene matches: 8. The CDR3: CASSYGQGSSGYTF. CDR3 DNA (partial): TGCGCCAGCAGCTACGGACAGGGATCTTCTGGC.

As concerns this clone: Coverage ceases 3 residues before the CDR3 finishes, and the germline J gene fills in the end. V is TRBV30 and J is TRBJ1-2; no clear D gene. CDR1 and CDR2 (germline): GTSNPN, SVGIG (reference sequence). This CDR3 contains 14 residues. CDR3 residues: CAWSHSAPGDTYTF. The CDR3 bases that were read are TGTGCCTGGAGCCACTCGGCCCCAGGAGATACC.

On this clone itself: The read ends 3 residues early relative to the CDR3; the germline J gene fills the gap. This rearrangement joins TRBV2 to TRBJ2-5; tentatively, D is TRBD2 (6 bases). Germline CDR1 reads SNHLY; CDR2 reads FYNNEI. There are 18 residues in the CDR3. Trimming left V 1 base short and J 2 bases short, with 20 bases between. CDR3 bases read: TGTGCCAGCAGTGAAGTACCCTGGAGGGCAGTAGTACAAGAGACC. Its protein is CASSEVPWRAVVQET. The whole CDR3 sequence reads CASSEVPWRAVVQETQYF.

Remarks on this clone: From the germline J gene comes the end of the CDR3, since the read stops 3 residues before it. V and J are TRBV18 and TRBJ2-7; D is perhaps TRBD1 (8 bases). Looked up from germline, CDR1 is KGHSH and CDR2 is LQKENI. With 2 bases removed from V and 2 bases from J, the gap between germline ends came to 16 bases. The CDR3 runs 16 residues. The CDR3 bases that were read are TGTGCCAGCTCACCAGAGCAGCGGGACAGGACCTACGAG. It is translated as CASSPEQRDRTYE. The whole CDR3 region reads CASSPEQRDRTYEQYF.

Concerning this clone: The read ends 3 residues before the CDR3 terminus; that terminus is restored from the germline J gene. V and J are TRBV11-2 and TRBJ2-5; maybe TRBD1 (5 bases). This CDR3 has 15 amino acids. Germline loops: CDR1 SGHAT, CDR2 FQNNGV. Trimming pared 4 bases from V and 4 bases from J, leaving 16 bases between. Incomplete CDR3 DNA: TGTGCCAGCAGCTCAACTCCGTTAGGGGTAGAGACC. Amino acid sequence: CASSSTPLGVET. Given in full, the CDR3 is CASSSTPLGVETQYF.

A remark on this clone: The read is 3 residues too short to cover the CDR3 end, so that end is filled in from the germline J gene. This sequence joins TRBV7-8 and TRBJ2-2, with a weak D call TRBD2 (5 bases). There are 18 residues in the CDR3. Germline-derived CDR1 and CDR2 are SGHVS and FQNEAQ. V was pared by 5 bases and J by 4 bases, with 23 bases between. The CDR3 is CASSGDSGLFDSTGELFF. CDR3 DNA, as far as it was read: TGTGCCAGCAGCGGAGATTCGGGGTTGTTCGATAGCACCGGGGAG.

CDR3 region: CASSPSAGTSGQYF. The CDR3 bases that were read are TGTGCCAGCTCACCTTCGGCTGGAACTAGTGGT. V usage is TRBV18 and J usage is TRBJ2-4; possibly TRBD2 for D (5 bases). From the germline J gene comes the end of the CDR3, since the read stops 3 residues before it. Germline V gene data show CDR1 as KGHSH and CDR2 as LQKENI. The CDR3 has 14 amino acids.

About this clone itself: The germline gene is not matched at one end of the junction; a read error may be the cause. Incomplete CDR3 DNA: TGTGCCAGCAGTAGGGGCCCCGGATGGGGGGGTGGTTCCTCCGAG. Amino acid sequence: CASSRGPGWGGGSSE. The CDR3, in full, reads CASSRGPGWGGGSSEQYF. The chain has TRBV28 and TRBJ2-7; 7 positions match TRBD2. Coverage ceases 3 residues before the CDR3 finishes, and the germline J gene fills in the end. The CDR3 totals 18 residues. The germline CDR1 and CDR2 sequences are MDHEN and SYDVKM. Full variable domain (rest looked up from reference TRBV28 and TRBJ2-7): DVKVTQSSRYLVKRTGEKVFLECVQDMDHENMFWYRQDPGLGLRLIYFSYDVKMKEKGDIPEGYSVSREKKERFSLILESASTNQTSMYLCASSRGPGWGGGSSEQYFGPGTRLTVT.

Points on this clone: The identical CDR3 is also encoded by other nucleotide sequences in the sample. The chain's CDR3 is CSARDDRGDQPQHF. The CDR3 DNA, read in part, is TGCAGTGCTAGGGACGACAGGGGTGATCAGCCC. The rearrangement links TRBV20-1 to TRBJ1-5; 8 bases are a match to TRBD1. The sequence runs out 3 residues before the end of the CDR3; the remainder is reconstructed from the germline J gene. Germline CDR1 is DFQATT and CDR2 is SNEGSKA (reference sequence). CDR3 length: 14 residues. The V gene end was trimmed by 3 bases and the J gene end by 5 bases; junction bases not matched to a gene: 6.

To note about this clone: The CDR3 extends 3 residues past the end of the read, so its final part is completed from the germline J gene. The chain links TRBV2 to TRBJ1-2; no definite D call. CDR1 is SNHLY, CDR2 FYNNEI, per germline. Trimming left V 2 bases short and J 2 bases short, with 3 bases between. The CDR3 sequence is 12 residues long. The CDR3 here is CASSEQNYGYTF. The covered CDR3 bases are TGTGCCAGCAGTGAACAAAACTATGGC.

The CDR3 DNA, read in part, is TGCGCCAGCAGCGGGGGACTAGCGTTTAACAATGAG. Residues: CASSGGLAFNNE. The complete CDR3 protein is CASSGGLAFNNEQFF. The V and J genes are TRBV5-1 and TRBJ2-1; 10 bases match TRBD2. The read gets to within 3 residues of the CDR3 end, and the germline J gene fills in the rest. The junction had 6 bases not matched to a gene; V was cut back by 4 bases and J by 5 bases. CDR1 is SGHRS and CDR2 is YFSETQ in the germline V gene. This CDR3 comprises 15 residues.

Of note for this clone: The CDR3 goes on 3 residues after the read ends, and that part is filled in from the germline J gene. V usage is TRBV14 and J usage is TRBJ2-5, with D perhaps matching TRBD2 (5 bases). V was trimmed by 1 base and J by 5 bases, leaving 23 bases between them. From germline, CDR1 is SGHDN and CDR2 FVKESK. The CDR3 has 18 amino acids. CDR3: CASSQVRPRTDYGETQYF. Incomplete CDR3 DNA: TGTGCCAGCAGCCAAGTCCGGCCCCGGACCGACTACGGGGAGACC.

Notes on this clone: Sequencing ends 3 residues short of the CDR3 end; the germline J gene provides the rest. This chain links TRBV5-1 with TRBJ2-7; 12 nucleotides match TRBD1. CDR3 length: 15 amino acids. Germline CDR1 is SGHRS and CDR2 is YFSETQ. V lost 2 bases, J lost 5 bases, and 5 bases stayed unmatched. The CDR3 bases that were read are TGCGCCAGCAGCTTCGGGACAGGGGGCGTTAACGAG. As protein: CASSFGTGGVNE. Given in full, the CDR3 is CASSFGTGGVNEQYF.

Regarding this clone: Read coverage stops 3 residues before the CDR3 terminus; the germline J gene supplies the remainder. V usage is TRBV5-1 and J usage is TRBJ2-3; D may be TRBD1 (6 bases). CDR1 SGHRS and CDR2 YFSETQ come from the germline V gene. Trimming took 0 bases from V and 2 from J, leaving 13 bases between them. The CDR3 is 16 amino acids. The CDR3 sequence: CASSLGLQGHTDTQYF. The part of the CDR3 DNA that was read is TGCGCCAGCAGCTTGGGATTGCAGGGACACACAGATACG.